A selection of T cell receptor beta chains follows, all from one sample in a study of early T cells in non-severe SARS-CoV-2 infection. TCRdb re-called the 5' RACE reads with MiXCR, one entry per CDR3 protein. The sample lists some 77,000 distinct CDR3 sequences; about a sixth were seen once. Sequencing used whole blood. Receptors originate from an adult who was a healthcare worker with PCR-confirmed SARS-CoV-2 infection or an uninfected control (not recorded which). Both conserved end residues are part of each CDR3. The D gene is left open where the match is weak. Clone sizes are given selectively: once, few, many, or a class where the clone is expanded.

>TRBV7-2|TRBJ1-1|.|.
TGTGCCAGCAGCTTTACTGGGTTAGGACAGATATCGAACACTGAAGCTTTCTTT
CASSFTGLGQISNTEAFF
>TRBV5-4|TRBJ2-1|.|.
TGTGCCAGCAGCTTGGCCGCCAGTAATGAGCAGTTCTTC
CASSLAASNEQFF
>TRBV27|TRBJ2-7|TRBD1|.
TGTGCCGCCATCGGGGGACAGGTAAAGGACGAGCAGTACTTC
CAAIGGQVKDEQYF
>TRBV5-1|TRBJ2-1|.|few
TGCGCCAGCAGCCAAAACACTAAGGGGGAGCAGTTCTTC
CASSQNTKGEQFF
>TRBV29-1|TRBJ1-2|.|.
TGCAGCGCCCCAACAGGGTTGGGCTACACCTTC
CSAPTGLGYTF
>TRBV27|TRBJ2-7|.|few
TGTGCCAGCAGTTCAGCGCGGGACGGGTATTACGAGCAGTACTTC
CASSSARDGYYEQYF
>TRBV6-6|TRBJ2-1|.|few
TGTGCCAGCAGCCCCGGCGGTAGCGGAACGGATGAGCAGTTCTTC
CASSPGGSGTDEQFF
>TRBV4-2|TRBJ2-5|.|few
TGTGCCAGCAGCCAAGCGGTACGGGGGGCCATGGAGACCCAGTACTTC
CASSQAVRGAMETQYF
>TRBV28|TRBJ1-5|.|.
TGTGCCAGCAGGAGGGTAGAGGAGGGTCAGCCCCAGCATTTT
CASRRVEEGQPQHF
>TRBV11-2|TRBJ2-2|.|many
TGTGCCAGCAGCTTTTTGGCGGGTACCGGGGAGCTGTTTTTT
CASSFLAGTGELFF
>TRBV28|TRBJ2-3|TRBD1|.
TGTGCCAGCAGTTTAGGGACAGGGCCTATTTCTAGCACAGATACGCAGTATTTT
CASSLGTGPISSTDTQYF
>TRBV20-1|TRBJ1-1|.|many
TGCAGTGCCCGGGACCGCCCTGGGGCTTTCTTT
CSARDRPGAFF
>TRBV7-9|TRBJ2-2|TRBD2|.
TGTGCCAGCAGCTTTAGCGGGAGGCCCCGACAGGCGAACACCGGGGAGCTGTTTTTT
CASSFSGRPRQANTGELFF
>TRBV10-3|TRBJ2-3|TRBD2|.
TGTGCCATCAGTGAGTCTGGTAGCGGGACAGATACGCAGTATTTT
CAISESGSGTDTQYF
>TRBV13|TRBJ2-1|TRBD2|few
TGTGCCAGCAGTTATGAAGGACTCCTAGCGGGGGGTAATGAGCAGTTCTTC
CASSYEGLLAGGNEQFF
>TRBV6-5|TRBJ2-1|TRBD2|.
TGTGCCAGCAGTTACGGGACTAGCGACAATGAGCAGTTCTTC
CASSYGTSDNEQFF
>TRBV27|TRBJ1-5|TRBD1|many
TGTGCCAGCAGCTCAGACAGGGCCAATCAGCCCCAGCATTTT
CASSSDRANQPQHF
>TRBV19|TRBJ2-7|.|many
TGTGCCAGTAGTATTCCTAGCTCCTACGAGCAGTACTTC
CASSIPSSYEQYF
>TRBV30|TRBJ1-2|.|.
TGTGCCTGGAGGCAATACGGGGCTGGTGGCTACACCTTC
CAWRQYGAGGYTF
>TRBV7-8|TRBJ2-5|.|few
TGTGCCAGCAGCTTCGAAGAGCGAGAGACCCAGTACTTC
CASSFEERETQYF
>TRBV5-1|TRBJ2-3|TRBD1|.
TGCGCCAGCACCTCCCAGGGGGCGAAGACAGATACGCAGTATTTT
CASTSQGAKTDTQYF
>TRBV12-3/TRBV12-4|TRBJ2-1|.|many
TGTGCCAGCAGTTTTAAGTCAAGGAGCTACAATGAGCAGTTCTTC
CASSFKSRSYNEQFF
>TRBV2|TRBJ2-1|TRBD2|.
TGTGCCAGCAGTCCAACGGGGGGCAATGAGCAGTTCTTC
CASSPTGGNEQFF
>TRBV28|TRBJ1-1|.|.
TGTGCCAGCAGTACGCGCTTAGAAGCTTTCTTT
CASSTRLEAFF
>TRBV20-1|TRBJ2-7|.|many
TGCAGTGCTAGAGCGGGAGTAGGCTACGAGCAGTACTTC
CSARAGVGYEQYF
>TRBV11-2|TRBJ2-1|TRBD2|.
TGTGCCAGCAGCCGACCGGGGCGGGGGGACAATGAGCAGTTCTTC
CASSRPGRGDNEQFF
>TRBV30|TRBJ2-7|.|.
TGTGCCTGGAGCGCATCCTACGAGCAGTACTTC
CAWSASYEQYF
>TRBV29-1|TRBJ1-3|.|.
TGCAGCGTTGGGGTCACTGGAAACACCATATATTTT
CSVGVTGNTIYF
>TRBV15|TRBJ2-1|TRBD2|.
TGTGCCACCAGCTTGGGACTAGCGAGACAAAATGAGCAGTTCTTC
CATSLGLARQNEQFF
>TRBV7-9|TRBJ1-1|.|.
TGTGCCAGCAGCCGGGACATTAAGGGGACTGAAGCTTTCTTT
CASSRDIKGTEAFF
>TRBV6-6|TRBJ1-3|.|.
TGTGCCAGCACCGCACTAGTCTCTGGAAACACCATATATTTT
CASTALVSGNTIYF
>TRBV6-1|TRBJ2-7|TRBD1|few
TGTGCCAGCAGTGTCGGACAGGGACGCGAGCAGTACTTC
CASSVGQGREQYF
>TRBV3-1|TRBJ1-5|.|few
TGTGCCAGCAGCCCCAAGGTGGGTCCTCAGCCCCAGCATTTT
CASSPKVGPQPQHF
>TRBV12-3/TRBV12-4|TRBJ2-7|.|.
TGTGCCAGCAGTTTAATGGGTTTACGGGAGCAGTACTTC
CASSLMGLREQYF
>TRBV5-4|TRBJ1-2|.|few
TGTGCCAGCAGCCCTGGATTGGGTTCTGGATTTAGTGCCTATGGCTACACCTTC
CASSPGLGSGFSAYGYTF
>TRBV30|TRBJ1-1|.|few
TGTGCCTGGAGTGTAAGCCTCAACACTGAAGCTTTCTTT
CAWSVSLNTEAFF
>TRBV10-3|TRBJ1-6|.|few
TGTGCCATCAGTGTAGGCGGGTATAATTCACCCCTCCACTTT
CAISVGGYNSPLHF
>TRBV12-2|TRBJ2-3|.|.
TGTGCAAGTCGCTTAGGCCTAGCGTTAACCCCTTATATCACAGATACGCAGTATTTT
CASRLGLALTPYITDTQYF
>TRBV30|TRBJ1-1|.|.
TGTGCCTGGAAGTCTGGGCAGCCGGGCACTGAAGCTTTCTTT
CAWKSGQPGTEAFF
>TRBV7-8|TRBJ2-1|TRBD2|.
TGTGCCAGCAGCCAAGGATATAGCGGGACCACTTACAATGAGCAGTTCTTC
CASSQGYSGTTYNEQFF
>TRBV3-1|TRBJ2-3|.|few
TGTGCCAGCAGCCAACTGACATGGAGGGGGACGAATACGCAGTATTTT
CASSQLTWRGTNTQYF
>TRBV7-8|TRBJ1-2|.|few
TGTGCCAGCAGCTTGGCTCGGGGTGACTACACCTTC
CASSLARGDYTF
>TRBV28|TRBJ2-1|.|many
TGTGCCAGCACCCGGATGTACAATGAGCAGTTCTTC
CASTRMYNEQFF
>TRBV12-3/TRBV12-4|TRBJ2-1|.|few
TGTGCCAGCAGTTCACAGGGTGGGGTAGGAGATGAGCAGTTCTTC
CASSSQGGVGDEQFF
>TRBV3-1|TRBJ1-4|.|few
TGTGCCAGCAGCCAGGACAACTGGAATGAAAAACTGTTTTTT
CASSQDNWNEKLFF
>TRBV11-2|TRBJ2-3|.|many
TGTGCCAGCAGCTTAATACGGGGCCGACAGATCGGTACGCAGTATTTT
CASSLIRGRQIGTQYF
>TRBV29-1|TRBJ2-1|.|.
TGCAGCGTTGTCCTCTTTGACTACGGCAATGAGCAGTTCTTC
CSVVLFDYGNEQFF
>TRBV9|TRBJ2-1|TRBD2|few
TGTGCCAGCAGCGTAGCACTAGCGGGTCTTAATGAGCAGTTCTTC
CASSVALAGLNEQFF